Listed here is a single T cell receptor beta chain. Assay used: immunoSEQ multiplex PCR; TCRdb lists only in-frame clones, some missing. Of approximately 14,000 clones detected, approximately 85% appear once; the ten largest clones hold roughly 1.4%. The sample belongs to a study of tumour-infiltrating T cells in Burkitt lymphoma. Turning to the study itself: Survival, overall and progression-free, tracked with productive clonality.

Trimming at V came to 8 bases and at J to 0 bases, leaving 8 bases not matched to a gene. Germline V gene data show CDR1 as SNHLY and CDR2 as FYNNEI. This CDR3 is 17 amino acids long. The chain has TRBV2 and TRBJ2-1; 12 bases map to TRBD2. Input material: tumor tissue. The TCR comes from a human donor with diffuse large B-cell lymphoma. CDR3 region: CASSRTSGMSSYNEQFF. The CDR3 nucleotides are TGTGCCAGCTCCCGGACTAGCGGGATGAGCTCCTACAATGAGCAGTTCTTC. Based on the CDR3 plus reference TRBV2 and TRBJ2-1, the full variable domain is EPEVTQTPSHQVTQMGQEVILRCVPISNHLYFYWYRQILGQKVEFLVSFYNNEISEKSEIFDDQFSVERPDGSNFTLKIRSTKLEDSAMYFCASSRTSGMSSYNEQFFGPGTRLTVL.